This TCR beta chain was obtained from a study of blood T cell repertoires in COVID-19. Germline CDR1 and CDR2: MNHNY and SVGAGI (reference sequence). Between the trimmed V and J ends, which lost 5 bases and 1 base, there was a span of 24 bases. The CDR3 is made up of 18 amino acids. Here immunoSEQ multiplex PCR was the method, and the copy in TCRdb shows in-frame clones only, minus some. The profile shows 250,000 to 300,000 clones, 85% to 90% of them singletons. This sequence was found in a man aged 18 to 30 with active or convalescent COVID-19. The sequenced sample was peripheral blood. The chain has TRBV6-6 and TRBJ2-7, with D possibly being TRBD1 (5 bases). The CDR3 DNA reads TGTGCCAGCAGTCCGAACTGGGAAACAGGTGAAATGTCCTACGAGCAGTACTTC. It encodes CASSPNWETGEMSYEQYF.